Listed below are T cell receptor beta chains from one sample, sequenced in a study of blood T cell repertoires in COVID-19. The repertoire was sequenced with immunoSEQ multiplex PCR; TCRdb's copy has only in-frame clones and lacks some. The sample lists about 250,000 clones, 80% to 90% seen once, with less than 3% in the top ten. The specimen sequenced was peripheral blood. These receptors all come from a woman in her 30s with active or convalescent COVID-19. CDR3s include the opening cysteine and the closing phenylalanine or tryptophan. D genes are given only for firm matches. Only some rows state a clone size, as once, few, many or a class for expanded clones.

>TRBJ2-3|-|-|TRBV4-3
CASSQGQAGDTDTQYF
TGCGCCAGCAGCCAAGGACAGGCGGGGGACACAGATACGCAGTATTTT
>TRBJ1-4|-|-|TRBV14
CASSQVRRGNEKLFF
TGTGCCAGCAGCCAAGTGAGAAGGGGGAATGAAAAACTGTTTTTT
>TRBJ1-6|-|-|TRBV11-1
CASGTGSSYNSPLHF
TGTGCCAGCGGAACAGGGAGCTCCTATAATTCACCCCTCCACTTT
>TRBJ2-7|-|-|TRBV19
CASSIAGALSAYEQYF
TGTGCCAGTAGTATAGCAGGGGCACTCAGTGCCTACGAGCAGTACTTC
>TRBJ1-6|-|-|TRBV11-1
CASSLGYRADNSPLHF
TGTGCCAGCAGCTTAGGGTACAGGGCGGATAATTCACCCCTCCACTTT
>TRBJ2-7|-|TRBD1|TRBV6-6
CASSSPGQVLYEQYF
TGTGCCAGCAGTTCCCCGGGACAGGTTCTCTACGAGCAGTACTTC
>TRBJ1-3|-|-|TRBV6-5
CASSYGAGGNTIYF
TGTGCCAGCAGTTACGGGGCAGGTGGAAACACCATATATTTT
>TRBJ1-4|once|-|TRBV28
CASSLMGRENEKLFF
TGTGCCAGCAGTTTAATGGGCAGGGAAAATGAAAAACTGTTTTTT
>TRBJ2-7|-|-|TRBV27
CASSLGGPSYEQYF
TGTGCCAGCAGTTTAGGGGGCCCCTCCTACGAGCAGTACTTC
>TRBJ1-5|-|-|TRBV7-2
CASSPGGYQPQHF
TGTGCCAGCAGCCCGGGGGGTTATCAGCCCCAGCATTTT
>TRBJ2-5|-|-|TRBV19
CASSIEAYQETQYF
TGTGCCAGTAGTATAGAAGCGTACCAAGAGACCCAGTACTTC
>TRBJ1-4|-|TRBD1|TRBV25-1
CASSDLSGTGAGKLFF
TGTGCCAGCAGTGACCTTTCCGGGACAGGGGCGGGAAAACTGTTTTTT
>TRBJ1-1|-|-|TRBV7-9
CASSLFGNTEAFF
TGTGCCAGCAGCTTATTCGGTAACACTGAAGCTTTCTTT
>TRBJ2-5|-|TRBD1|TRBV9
CASSVRGQGETQYF
TGTGCCAGCAGCGTAAGGGGGCAGGGGGAGACCCAGTACTTC
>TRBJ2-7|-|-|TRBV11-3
CASSPGIRPYEQYF
TGTGCCAGCAGCCCAGGAATAAGACCCTACGAGCAGTACTTC
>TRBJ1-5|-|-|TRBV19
CASSFVEAQPQHF
TGTGCCAGTAGTTTCGTAGAGGCCCAGCCCCAGCATTTT
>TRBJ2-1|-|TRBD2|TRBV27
CARTRTSGARNEQFF
TGTGCCAGGACCCGGACTAGCGGGGCACGCAATGAGCAGTTCTTC
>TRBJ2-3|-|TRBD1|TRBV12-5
CASGLVQGGSATDTQYF
TGTGCTAGTGGTTTGGTACAGGGGGGCTCGGCCACAGATACGCAGTATTTT
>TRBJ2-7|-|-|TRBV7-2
CASSLEGRAYEQYF
TGTGCCAGCAGCTTAGAGGGCAGGGCCTACGAGCAGTACTTC
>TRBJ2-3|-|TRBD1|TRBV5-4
CASRKGDRHTDTQYF
TGTGCCAGCAGAAAGGGGGACAGACACACAGATACGCAGTATTTT
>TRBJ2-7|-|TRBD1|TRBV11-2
CASQADRGLEQYF
TGTGCCAGCCAGGCGGACAGGGGGCTCGAGCAGTACTTC
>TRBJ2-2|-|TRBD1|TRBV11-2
CASSLDPGRGPTGELFF
TGTGCCAGCAGCTTAGATCCCGGCAGGGGGCCGACCGGGGAGCTGTTTTTT
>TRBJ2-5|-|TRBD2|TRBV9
CASSVSGGRQETQYF
TGTGCCAGCAGCGTTAGCGGGGGAAGGCAAGAGACCCAGTACTTC
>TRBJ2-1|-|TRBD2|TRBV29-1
CSGRGGTYNEQFF
TGCAGCGGCCGGGGAGGGACCTACAATGAGCAGTTCTTC
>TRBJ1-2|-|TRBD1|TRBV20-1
CSASKPGGKFYGYTF
TGCAGTGCAAGTAAGCCAGGGGGCAAGTTCTATGGCTACACCTTC
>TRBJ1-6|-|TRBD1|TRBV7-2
CASSLVGQGNSPLHF
TGTGCCAGCAGCCTTGTCGGACAGGGTAATTCACCCCTCCACTTT
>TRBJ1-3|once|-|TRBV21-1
CASSPPWGIPSGNTIYF
TGTGCCAGCAGCCCGCCCTGGGGCATACCCTCTGGAAACACCATATATTTT
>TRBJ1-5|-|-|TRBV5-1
CASSPGGNQPQHF
TGCGCCAGCAGCCCGGGGGGGAATCAGCCCCAGCATTTT
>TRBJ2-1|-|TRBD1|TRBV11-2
CASSYRMQGAGNEQFF
TGTGCCAGCAGCTACCGGATGCAGGGGGCCGGAAATGAGCAGTTCTTC
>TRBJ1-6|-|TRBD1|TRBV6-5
CASRPGTGDNSPLHF
TGTGCCAGCAGGCCCGGGACAGGGGATAATTCACCCCTCCACTTT
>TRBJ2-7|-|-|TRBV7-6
CASSLEGGYEQYF
TGTGCCAGCAGCTTAGAGGGAGGCTACGAGCAGTACTTC
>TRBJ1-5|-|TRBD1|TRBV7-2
CASSRTGFANQPQHF
TGTGCCAGCAGCCGGACAGGGTTTGCCAATCAGCCCCAGCATTTT
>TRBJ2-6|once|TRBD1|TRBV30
CAWSRPRPGGFRGANVLTF
TGTGCCTGGAGCCGACCTCGTCCAGGGGGCTTTCGTGGGGCCAACGTCCTGACTTTC
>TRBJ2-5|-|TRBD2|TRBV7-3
CASSLGRTSGGEETQYF
TGTGCCAGCAGCTTAGGAAGGACTAGCGGGGGGGAAGAGACCCAGTACTTC
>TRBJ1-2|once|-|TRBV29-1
CSVMGQGNSYGYTF
TGCAGCGTGATGGGGCAGGGCAACTCTTATGGCTACACCTTC
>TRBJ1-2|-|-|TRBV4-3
CASSPSLGGESYGYTF
TGCGCCAGCAGCCCCTCCCTTGGGGGGGAGAGCTATGGCTACACCTTC
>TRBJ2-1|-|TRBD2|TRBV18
CASSPPLAGGNEQFF
TGTGCCAGCTCACCACCGCTAGCGGGGGGGAATGAGCAGTTCTTC
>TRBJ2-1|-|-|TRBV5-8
CASSLDPGLPNEQFF
TGTGCCAGCAGCTTAGACCCCGGACTCCCCAATGAGCAGTTCTTC
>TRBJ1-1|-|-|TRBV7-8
CASSLGQNTEAFF
TGTGCCAGCAGCTTAGGGCAGAACACTGAAGCTTTCTTT
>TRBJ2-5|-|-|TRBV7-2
CASSPDAGAPVGTQYF
TGTGCCAGCAGCCCCGACGCGGGGGCCCCGGTTGGGACCCAGTACTTC
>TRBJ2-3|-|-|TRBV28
CASNSYPLRVLSTDTQYF
TGTGCCAGCAACTCTTACCCCCTCCGGGTCCTTAGCACAGATACGCAGTATTTT
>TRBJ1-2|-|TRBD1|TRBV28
CASSPPGQGIYGYTF
TGTGCCAGCAGTCCACCGGGACAGGGTATCTATGGCTACACCTTC
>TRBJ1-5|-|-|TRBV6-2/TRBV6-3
CASSLRGESQPQHF
TGTGCCAGCAGCCTCAGGGGAGAGAGTCAGCCCCAGCATTTT
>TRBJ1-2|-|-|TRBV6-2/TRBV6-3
CASSFRLLTNYGYTF
TGTGCCAGCAGTTTCAGGCTCCTAACTAACTATGGCTACACCTTC
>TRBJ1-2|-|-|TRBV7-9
CASSTDFLQTGYTF
TGTGCCAGCAGCACGGACTTTTTGCAGACCGGCTACACCTTC
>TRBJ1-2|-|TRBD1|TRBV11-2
CASSLIGGGYGYTF
TGTGCCAGCAGCTTAATAGGGGGCGGCTATGGCTACACCTTC
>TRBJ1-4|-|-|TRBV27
CASSRFTNEKLFF
TGTGCCAGCAGCAGGTTTACTAATGAAAAACTGTTTTTT
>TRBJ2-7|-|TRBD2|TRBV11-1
CASTPGGSSYEQYF
TGTGCCAGCACCCCGGGGGGTAGCTCCTACGAGCAGTACTTC
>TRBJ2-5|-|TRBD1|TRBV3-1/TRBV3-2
CASSQDWVGQGETQYF
TGTGCCAGCAGCCAAGATTGGGTGGGACAGGGAGAGACCCAGTACTTC
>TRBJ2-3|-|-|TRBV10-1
CASGGADTQYF
TGCGCCAGCGGCGGGGCAGATACGCAGTATTTT
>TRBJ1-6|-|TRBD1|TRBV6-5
CASSPRTGENSPLHF
TGTGCCAGCAGCCCCAGGACAGGGGAGAATTCACCCCTCCACTTT
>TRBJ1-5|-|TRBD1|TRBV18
CASSPGTGTQPQHF
TGTGCCAGCTCGCCCGGGACAGGGACCCAGCCCCAGCATTTT
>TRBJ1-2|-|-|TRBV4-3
CASSQDTAVLGDGYTF
TGCGCCAGCAGCCAAGATACCGCAGTCCTAGGGGATGGCTACACCTTC
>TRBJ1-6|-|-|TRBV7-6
CASRAQDYNSPLHF
TGTGCCAGCAGGGCACAGGACTATAATTCACCCCTCCACTTT
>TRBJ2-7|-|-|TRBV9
CASSVGPGSYEQYF
TGTGCCAGCAGTGTAGGGCCGGGCTCCTACGAGCAGTACTTC
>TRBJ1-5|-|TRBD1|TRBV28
CASGTGQGLSNQPQHF
TGTGCCAGCGGTACGGGACAGGGTTTGAGCAATCAGCCCCAGCATTTT
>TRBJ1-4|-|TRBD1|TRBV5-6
CASSLEGTGVTKLFF
TGTGCCAGCAGCTTGGAGGGGACAGGGGTGACAAAACTGTTTTTT